The sequence of this T cell receptor beta chain was determined in a study of T cells after yellow fever vaccination. TCRdb re-called the 5' RACE reads through MiXCR, storing one row per CDR3 protein. The sample yields 80,000 to 100,000 distinct CDR3 sequences, more than 7.5% seen once. This clonotype came up many times. CDR1 is SQVTM, CDR2 ANQGSEA, per germline. V was pared by 5 bases and J by 1 base, with 7 bases between. The CDR3 is 12 residues long. The chain uses TRBV29-1 and TRBJ2-3; D is perhaps TRBD1 (5 bases). This specimen consisted of CD8+ T cells not binding an NS4B(214-222) dextramer, sorted from PBMCs, obtained roughly 15 days after the first yellow fever vaccination. The receptor comes from a young man who received the YFV17D yellow fever vaccine. The CDR3 DNA follows: TGCAGCGTTCGCAGGGGCACAGATACGCAGTATTTT. This sequence encodes CSVRRGTDTQYF.